The source of this T cell receptor beta chain is a study of blood T cell repertoires in COVID-19. Study as a whole: Donors in the United States, Italy and Spain gave samples during acute or convalescent COVID-19. The cDNA or gDNA used as material had been derived from T cells, B-cell-depleted T cells, or PBMCs.

Assay used: immunoSEQ multiplex PCR; TCRdb lists only in-frame clones, some missing. The sample shows over 30,000 clones, 81% of them seen only once. The source material was peripheral blood. The sequence derives from a man older than 75 with active or convalescent COVID-19.

CDR3 coding DNA: TGTGCCAGCAGCTTTTCCACCCGGGTGGGCACTGAAGCTTTCTTT. It yields the protein CASSFSTRVGTEAFF. The rearrangement joins TRBV7-2 to TRBJ1-1; D is ambiguous. This CDR3 is built from 15 residues. V shed 3 bases and J shed 4 bases, with 15 bases lying between them. Germline-derived CDR1 and CDR2 are SGHTA and FQGNSA.